Presented here are 11 T cell receptor beta chains from one specimen sequenced in a study of T cells in Graves' hyperthyroidism and ophthalmopathy. RNA transcripts served as the template for amplifying TCR beta CDR3 regions. The HTBI primer set served for first-round RT-PCR of the TCR CDR3. TCRdb re-called the multiplex PCR reads through MiXCR, storing one row per CDR3 protein. The sample gives around 180,000 distinct CDR3 sequences, around 15% of which show up once; about 29% is in the top ten. The sequenced sample was blood. The receptors shown here come from a woman in her forties or fifties with Graves' hyperthyroidism.

This clonotype was recorded many times. The chain couples TRBV28 to TRBJ2-7, with TRBD1 as a possible D gene (5 bases). Trimming cost V 5 bases and J 3 bases, with 11 bases left between them. Germline-derived CDR1 and CDR2 are MDHEN and SYDVKM. CDR3 length: 13 amino acids. The CDR3 nucleotides are TGTGCCAGCAGTCCCCCGACAGTCTACGAGCAGTACTTC. This encodes CASSPPTVYEQYF.

A note on this clonotype: A much larger clone differs by one base, so this may be a read error. The genes are TRBV18 and TRBJ2-7; D call uncertain. Per germline, CDR1 KGHSH and CDR2 LQKENI. The length of the CDR3 is 13 residues. CDR3 sequence reads: CANSERGSYEQYF. CDR3 bases: TGTGCCAACTCAGAGAGAGGCTCCTACGAGCAGTACTTC.

This rearrangement joins TRBV12-3 or TRBV12-4 to TRBJ1-1, with D possibly being TRBD1 (6 bases). The CDR3 extends over 14 amino acids. The V end lost 5 bases, the J end lost 4 bases, and 14 bases lay between the germline ends. The CDR3 nucleotides read TGTGCCAGCAGTCTGGGGGGGCGAAGCACTGAAGCTTTCTTT. It yields the protein CASSLGGRSTEAFF.

The rearrangement uses TRBV20-1 and TRBJ2-1; 10 nucleotides match TRBD2. From germline, CDR1 is DFQATT and CDR2 SNEGSKA (reference sequence). The CDR3 spans 20 residues. Germline trimming cut 0 bases from V and 1 base from J; bases unmatched to any gene: 15. CDR3 protein: CSARDLGLAGEGPSYNEQFF. The CDR3 DNA follows: TGCAGTGCTAGAGATCTGGGGCTAGCGGGAGAGGGGCCATCCTACAATGAGCAGTTCTTC.

This clonotype was recorded at least ten times. This chain connects TRBV28 to TRBJ1-1; 9 nucleotides agree with TRBD1. Per germline, CDR1 MDHEN and CDR2 SYDVKM. The CDR3 is made up of 17 amino acids. With V trimmed by 6 bases and J by 1 base, 12 bases remained unmatched. This CDR3 is CASSSYRGRLGNTEAFF. The DNA of the CDR3 is TGTGCCAGCAGCAGTTACAGGGGGCGGTTAGGGAACACTGAAGCTTTCTTT.

This clonotype was counted ten times or more. J is TRBJ2-7 and V is TRBV18; D possibly matches TRBD1 or TRBD2 (5 bases each). Germline V gene data show CDR1 as KGHSH and CDR2 as LQKENI. This CDR3 region has 14 residues. With 2 bases removed from V and 2 bases from J, the gap between germline ends came to 10 bases. The CDR3 DNA sequence: TGTGCCAGCTCACCAGTCGAGGGGACCTACGAGCAGTACTTC. It yields the protein CASSPVEGTYEQYF. The entire variable domain, with the rest obtained from reference TRBV18 and TRBJ2-7, is as follows: NAGVMQNPRHLVRRRGQEARLRCSPMKGHSHVYWYRQLPEEGLKFMVYLQKENIIDESGMPKERFSAEFPKEGPSILRIQQVVRGDSAAYFCASSPVEGTYEQYFGPGTRLTVT.

This clonotype appeared many times. The chain links TRBV5-1 to TRBJ2-5, with D perhaps being TRBD1 or TRBD2 (5 bases each). The CDR3 has 14 residues. From germline, CDR1 is SGHRS and CDR2 YFSETQ. V was cut by 4 bases and J by 5 bases, with 15 bases left in between. This CDR3 reads CASSAAGAYETQYF. The CDR3 region has the DNA TGCGCCAGCAGCGCGGCCGGGGCCTATGAGACCCAGTACTTC. Full variable domain (outside the CDR3, taken from reference TRBV5-1 and TRBJ2-5): KAGVTQTPRYLIKTRGQQVTLSCSPISGHRSVSWYQQTPGQGLQFLFEYFSETQRNKGNFPGRFSGRQFSNSRSEMNVSTLELGDSALYLCASSAAGAYETQYFGPGTRLLVL.

The sample holds many counts of this clonotype. The rearrangement joins TRBV27 to TRBJ2-1, with 10 bases fitting TRBD1. Unmatched junction bases numbered 12, after V lost 7 bases and J lost 6 bases. This CDR3 has 16 residues. Germline lookup yields CDR1 MNHEY and CDR2 SMNVEV (reference sequence). For the CDR3, the DNA is TGTGCCAGCACTCCATTAAGGACAGGGGGATCCAATGAGCAGTTCTTC. Protein: CASTPLRTGGSNEQFF.

This clonotype was counted ten times or more. The genes are TRBV7-9 and TRBJ2-1; no definite D call. The CDR3 covers 13 residues. V was cut by 5 bases and J by 9 bases, with 14 bases left in between. Germline assignment: CDR1 SEHNR and CDR2 FQNEAQ (reference sequence). CDR3 coding DNA: TGTGCCAGCAGCCCACCGTCACTTCTTGAGCAGTTCTTC. Translated, it gives CASSPPSLLEQFF.

This clonotype has ten or more counts. The chain uses TRBV7-2 and TRBJ1-5, with a possible D match to TRBD1 (6 bases). There are 17 residues in the CDR3. The germline gives CDR1 SGHTA, CDR2 FQGNSA. V was pared by 1 base and J by 3 bases, with 16 bases between. The CDR3 coding sequence is TGTGCCAGCAGCTTAGGATTGACGGGGGCGAACAATCAGCCCCAGCATTTT. Translating gives CASSLGLTGANNQPQHF. Complete variable domain (other parts from reference TRBV7-2 and TRBJ1-5): GAGVSQSPSNKVTEKGKDVELRCDPISGHTALYWYRQSLGQGLEFLIYFQGNSAPDKSGLPSDRFSAERTGGSVSTLTIQRTQQEDSAVYLCASSLGLTGANNQPQHFGDGTRLSIL.

This clonotype showed up many times. The chain couples TRBV5-1 to TRBJ1-1, with no clear D. V was shortened by 1 base and J by 4 bases, with 8 bases between the two germline ends. The germline gives CDR1 SGHRS, CDR2 YFSETQ. The CDR3 runs to 13 residues. DNA of the CDR3: TGCGCCAGCAGCTTGCAGTTATCCACTGAAGCTTTCTTT. It is translated as CASSLQLSTEAFF. The whole variable domain, filled in from reference TRBV5-1 and TRBJ1-1, reads KAGVTQTPRYLIKTRGQQVTLSCSPISGHRSVSWYQQTPGQGLQFLFEYFSETQRNKGNFPGRFSGRQFSNSRSEMNVSTLELGDSALYLCASSLQLSTEAFFGQGTRLTVV.